This TCR beta chain was captured by sequencing in a study of response to subunit inactivated influenza vaccine (dated by TCRdb to between 2018 and 2020). About the investigation overall: Deep quantitative profiling of the T cell receptor repertoire was used in the study to follow responses to a trivalent subunit inactivated influenza vaccine.

The receptor library was made with RT-PCR. Instrument used: Illumina HiSeq 2500. Starting from the raw public reads, TCRdb applied fastp trimming at Q25, assembled clones with MiXCR and retained in-frame beta chains. Rows with one shared CDR3 protein collapse into an entry with the most common genes and DNA. In all, the sample holds almost 250,000 distinct CDR3 sequences, and 12% of those were seen once. The top ten clonotypes cover approximately 8.3% of the sample. With regard to this clonotype: Its antigen is unknown. No per-base quality is available; no much larger clone lies one base away.

For CDR1 and CDR2, the germline V gene lists SGHDT and YYEEEE. V gives up 4 bases and J gives up 5 bases, and the segment between their germline ends measures 10 bases. The CDR3 sequence holds 13 residues, the cysteine and phenylalanine included. The entry retains the CDR3 DNA only, 39 bases that are in frame from base 1. The full study reports these points: It was suggested by the authors that each seasonal influenza vaccination may recruit only a limited number of new T cells.

This sequence originates from a man aged 50-59 years who received an inactivated influenza vaccine. Donor details come from another sample of the same person, matched by shared clones. The sample was non-naive T cells sorted from PBMCs, taken less than 15 days before vaccination. What the cell subset or site label conveys for this sample: memory T cell fraction. The V gene is TRBV5-6 and the J gene is TRBJ2-1, with no D gene named confidently. This receptor carries the CDR3 CASSLRLDNEQFF. Read as DNA, the sequence is TGTGCCAGCAGCCTCCGCCTGGACAATGAGCAGTTCTTC.